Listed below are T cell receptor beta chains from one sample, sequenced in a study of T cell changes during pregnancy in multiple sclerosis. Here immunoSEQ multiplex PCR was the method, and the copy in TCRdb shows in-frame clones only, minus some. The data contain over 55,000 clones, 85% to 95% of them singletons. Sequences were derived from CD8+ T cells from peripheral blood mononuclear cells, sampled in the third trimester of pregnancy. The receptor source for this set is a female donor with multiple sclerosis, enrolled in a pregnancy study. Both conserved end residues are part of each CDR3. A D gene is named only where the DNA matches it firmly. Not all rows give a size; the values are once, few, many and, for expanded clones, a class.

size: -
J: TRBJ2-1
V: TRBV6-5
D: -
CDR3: CASRESSYNEQFF
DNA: TGTGCCAGCAGGGAGAGCTCCTACAATGAGCAGTTCTTC

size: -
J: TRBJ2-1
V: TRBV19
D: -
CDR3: CASSNSRAPYNEQFF
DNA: TGTGCCAGTAGTAATAGCAGGGCCCCCTACAATGAGCAGTTCTTC

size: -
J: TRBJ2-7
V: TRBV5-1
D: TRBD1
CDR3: CASSLGTGTVHEQYF
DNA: TGCGCCAGCAGCTTGGGCACCGGGACAGTCCACGAGCAGTACTTC

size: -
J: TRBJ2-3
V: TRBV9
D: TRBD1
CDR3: CASSVSQGASTDTQYF
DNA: TGTGCCAGCAGCGTTTCCCAGGGGGCCAGCACTGATACGCAGTATTTT

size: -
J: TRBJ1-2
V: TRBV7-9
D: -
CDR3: CASSLGTLDPGYTF
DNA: TGTGCCAGCAGCTTAGGGACACTCGACCCGGGCTACACCTTC

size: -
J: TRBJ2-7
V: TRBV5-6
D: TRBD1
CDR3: CASSLGQGYSRNYEQYF
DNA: TGTGCCAGCAGCTTGGGACAGGGGTATTCGAGGAACTACGAGCAGTACTTC

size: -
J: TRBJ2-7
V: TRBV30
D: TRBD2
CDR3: CAWIGTSAEQYF
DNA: TGTGCCTGGATAGGGACTAGCGCCGAGCAGTACTTC

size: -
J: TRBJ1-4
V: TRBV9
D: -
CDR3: CASSPLPILQGGEKLFF
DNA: TGTGCCAGCAGCCCCCTCCCCATCTTGCAGGGAGGCGAAAAACTGTTTTTT

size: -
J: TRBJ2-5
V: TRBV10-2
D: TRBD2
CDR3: CASSLTSGRKETQYF
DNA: TGCGCCAGCAGCCTGACTAGCGGGCGGAAAGAGACCCAGTACTTC

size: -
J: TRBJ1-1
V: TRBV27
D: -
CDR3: CASSLIVGGTEAFF
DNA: TGTGCCAGCAGTTTGATTGTCGGGGGAACTGAAGCTTTCTTT

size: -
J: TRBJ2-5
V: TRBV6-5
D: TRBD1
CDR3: CASSYRTGQTQYF
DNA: TGTGCCAGCAGTTACCGGACAGGACAGACCCAGTACTTC

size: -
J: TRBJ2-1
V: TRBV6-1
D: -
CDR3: CASSEGRSSYNEQFF
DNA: TGTGCCAGCAGTGAAGGGCGGTCCTCCTACAATGAGCAGTTCTTC

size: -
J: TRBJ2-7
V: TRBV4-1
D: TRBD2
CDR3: CASSQDPSGSSGEQYF
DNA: TGCGCCAGCAGCCAAGATCCAAGCGGGAGCTCGGGGGAGCAGTACTTC

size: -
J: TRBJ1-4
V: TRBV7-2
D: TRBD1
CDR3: CASSVDSGTVNEKLFF
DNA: TGTGCCAGCAGCGTAGACTCCGGGACAGTTAATGAAAAACTGTTTTTT

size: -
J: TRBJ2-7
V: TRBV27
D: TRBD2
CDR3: CASSSTSGLLYEQYF
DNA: TGTGCCAGCAGTTCAACTAGCGGCCTACTCTACGAGCAGTACTTC

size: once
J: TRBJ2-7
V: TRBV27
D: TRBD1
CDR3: CASGDRGFWEQYF
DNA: TGTGCCAGCGGGGACAGGGGGTTTTGGGAGCAGTACTTC

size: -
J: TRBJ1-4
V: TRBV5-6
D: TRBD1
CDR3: CASSWGQGVNEKLFF
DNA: TGTGCCAGCAGCTGGGGACAGGGAGTCAATGAAAAACTGTTTTTT

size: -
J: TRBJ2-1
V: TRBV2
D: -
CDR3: CASSELLDKEDNEQFF
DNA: TGTGCCAGCAGTGAGCTCCTAGATAAGGAGGACAATGAGCAGTTCTTC

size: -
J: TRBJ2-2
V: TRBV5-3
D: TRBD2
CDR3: CARSLRGGDTGELFF
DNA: TGTGCCAGAAGCTTGCGGGGGGGGGACACCGGGGAGCTGTTTTTT

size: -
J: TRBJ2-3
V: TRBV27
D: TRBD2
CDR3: CASSFLAGGTDTQYF
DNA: TGTGCCAGCAGTTTCCTAGCGGGTGGCACAGATACGCAGTATTTT